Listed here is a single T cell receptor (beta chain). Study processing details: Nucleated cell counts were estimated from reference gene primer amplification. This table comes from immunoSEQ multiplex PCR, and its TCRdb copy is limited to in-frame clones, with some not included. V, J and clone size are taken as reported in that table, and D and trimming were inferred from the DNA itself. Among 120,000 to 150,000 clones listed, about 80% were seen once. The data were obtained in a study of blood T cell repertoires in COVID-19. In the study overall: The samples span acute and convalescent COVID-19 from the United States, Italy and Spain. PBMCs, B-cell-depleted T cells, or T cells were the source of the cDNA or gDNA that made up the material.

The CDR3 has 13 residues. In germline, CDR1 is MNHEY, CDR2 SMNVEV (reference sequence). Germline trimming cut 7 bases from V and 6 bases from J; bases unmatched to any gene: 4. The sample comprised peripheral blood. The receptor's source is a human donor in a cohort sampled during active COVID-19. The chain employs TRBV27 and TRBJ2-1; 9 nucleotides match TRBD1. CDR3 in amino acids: CASTTGGFNEQFF. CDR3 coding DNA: TGTGCCAGCACGACAGGGGGTTTCAATGAGCAGTTCTTC.